This T cell receptor (beta chain) was sequenced during a study of T cells in Graves' hyperthyroidism and ophthalmopathy. Study-wide findings and caveats: Most clonotypes expanded in the thyroid (above 0.001) were also present in blood. Through a model of 13 V-J features, ophthalmopathy was separated from stable hyperthyroidism.

This CDR3 comprises 13 residues. Germline CDR1 and CDR2: MNHNY and SVGAGI (reference sequence). Trimming removed 1 base at V and 3 bases at J, with 7 bases between. This clonotype was recorded at least ten times. The antigen remains undetermined. Authors of the study amplified TCR beta CDR3 regions from RNA transcripts. First-round RT-PCR with HTBI primers amplified the TCR CDR3 region. TCRdb recomputed calls from the multiplex PCR reads with MiXCR, one row per CDR3 protein. Here the sample spans over 250,000 distinct CDR3 sequences, around 20% being singletons. Subjects with ophthalmopathy showed a Clinical Activity Score no lower than 3, a NOSPECS grade no lower than 4, and a duration shorter than 3 months. The authors took PBMCs from 10 ml fresh peripheral blood.

This chain joins TRBV6-6 and TRBJ2-7; D possibly corresponds to TRBD1 (6 bases). The sample taken for sequencing was blood. The TCR was taken from a man aged 25 to 45 with Graves' ophthalmopathy. The CDR3, as DNA: TGTGCCAGCAGTTACTGGGACAACTACGAGCAGTACTTC. Its translation is CASSYWDNYEQYF.